This is a list of T cell receptor beta chains from one sample in a study of blood T cell repertoires in COVID-19. TCRdb keeps only in-frame clones here, not all; method: immunoSEQ multiplex PCR. The sample has roughly 200,000 clones; 75% to 90% are singletons. The sample consisted of peripheral blood. Receptors were obtained from a woman aged 55-69 years with acute or convalescent COVID-19. Each CDR3 is given with its conserved first and last residue. Fields, in order: J gene, D gene, V gene, clone size, CDR3 protein, CDR3 DNA. A D gene is named only where the DNA matches it firmly. Only some rows state a clone size, as once, few, many or a class for expanded clones.

>TRBJ2-6|TRBD1|TRBV12-5|.
CASGLVTGLSSGANVLTF
TGTGCTAGTGGTTTGGTGACAGGGCTGTCCTCTGGGGCCAACGTCCTGACTTTC
>TRBJ1-3|.|TRBV29-1|once
CSVGSGNTIYF
TGCAGCGTTGGCAGTGGAAACACCATATATTTT
>TRBJ2-2|.|TRBV14|.
CASSQGSYTGELFF
TGTGCCAGCAGCCAAGGTAGCTACACCGGGGAGCTGTTTTTT
>TRBJ2-1|.|TRBV5-4|.
CASSLRTREQYRFF
TGTGCCAGCAGCCTCCGGACGAGGGAGCAATACCGGTTCTTC
>TRBJ1-3|.|TRBV29-1|.
CSVEPVSSGNTIYF
TGCAGCGTTGAACCGGTTAGCTCTGGAAACACCATATATTTT
>TRBJ2-1|.|TRBV10-2|.
CASTDRFNNEQFF
TGCGCCAGCACCGACAGGTTTAACAATGAGCAGTTCTTC
>TRBJ1-5|.|TRBV7-8|.
CASSLATFNGGQPQHF
TGTGCCAGCAGCTTAGCGACGTTTAACGGAGGGCAGCCCCAGCATTTT
>TRBJ1-3|.|TRBV10-2|.
CASGIPRASGNTIYF
TGCGCCAGCGGGATCCCCAGGGCATCTGGAAACACCATATATTTT
>TRBJ1-5|.|TRBV5-5|.
CASSPRGGAAQPQHF
TGTGCCAGCAGCCCCCGAGGCGGCGCGGCCCAGCCCCAGCATTTT
>TRBJ1-1|.|TRBV28|.
CASSFWGQGKLNTEAFF
TGTGCCAGCAGTTTTTGGGGACAAGGCAAATTGAACACTGAAGCTTTCTTT
>TRBJ2-7|TRBD2|TRBV2|.
CASSEAGGLYEQYF
TGTGCCAGCAGTGAGGCGGGAGGGCTCTACGAGCAGTACTTC
>TRBJ2-1|.|TRBV9|.
CASSVVDYGYDNEQFF
TGTGCCAGCAGCGTAGTCGACTACGGATATGACAATGAGCAGTTCTTC
>TRBJ1-2|.|TRBV6-5|.
CASKLTENYGYTF
TGTGCCAGCAAACTGACGGAGAACTATGGCTACACCTTC
>TRBJ2-1|TRBD2|TRBV9|.
CASSSTGGDLEQFF
TGTGCCAGCAGCTCAACTGGGGGGGACCTTGAGCAGTTCTTC
>TRBJ1-1|.|TRBV11-3|few
CASSLDGTQPWAFF
TGTGCCAGCAGCTTAGACGGTACTCAACCCTGGGCTTTCTTT
>TRBJ2-2|.|TRBV7-3|.
CASSLGKGAGELFF
TGTGCCAGCAGCTTAGGGAAGGGGGCCGGGGAGCTGTTTTTT
>TRBJ2-3|.|TRBV29-1|.
CSVRDTNTDTQYF
TGCAGCGTCCGGGACACTAACACAGATACGCAGTATTTT
>TRBJ2-7|TRBD1|TRBV10-3|.
CAISGTGARYEQYF
TGTGCCATCAGCGGGACAGGGGCTAGGTACGAGCAGTACTTC